This T cell receptor (beta chain) is drawn from a study of shared clonotypes between healthy human individuals. Study at large: In total, the donors were a couple of women and a few men aged 18 to 49.

The repertoire was sequenced with immunoSEQ multiplex PCR; TCRdb's copy has only in-frame clones and lacks some. The table records more than 1 million clones, about four fifths of them present only once. Germline loops: CDR1 MGHDK, CDR2 SYGVNS. V lost 6 bases and J lost 7; bases outside the gene matches: 3. The length of the CDR3 is 12 residues. A CD45RA+ naive subset and a CD45RA-negative memory subset were split from CD4+ cells. Points on this clone: A read error is likely here: a far larger clone is one base away.

The V gene is TRBV25-1, the J gene TRBJ2-5; 9 positions agree with TRBD1. Specimen: memory CD4+ T cells from PBMCs. Regarding subset: CD45RA-negative fraction. The TCR comes from a man younger than 35 in good health. Some clones in this sample may be carry-over from other donors' samples. CDR3 bases: TGTGCCAGCAGGGGACAGGGAGGGACCCAGTACTTC. Translation: CASRGQGGTQYF.